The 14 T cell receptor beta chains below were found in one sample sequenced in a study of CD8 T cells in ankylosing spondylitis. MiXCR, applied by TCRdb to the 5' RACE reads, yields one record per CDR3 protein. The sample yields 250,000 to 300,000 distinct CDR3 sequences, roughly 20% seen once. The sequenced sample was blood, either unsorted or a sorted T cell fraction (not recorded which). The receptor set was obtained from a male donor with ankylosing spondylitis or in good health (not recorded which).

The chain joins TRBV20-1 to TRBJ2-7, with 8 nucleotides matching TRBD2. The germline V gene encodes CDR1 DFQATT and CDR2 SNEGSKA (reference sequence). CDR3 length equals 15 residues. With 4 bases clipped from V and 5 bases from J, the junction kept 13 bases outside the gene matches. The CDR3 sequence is CSAMGPQTSANEQYV. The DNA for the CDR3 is TGCAGTGCTATGGGCCCCCAGACTAGCGCTAACGAGCAGTACGTC.

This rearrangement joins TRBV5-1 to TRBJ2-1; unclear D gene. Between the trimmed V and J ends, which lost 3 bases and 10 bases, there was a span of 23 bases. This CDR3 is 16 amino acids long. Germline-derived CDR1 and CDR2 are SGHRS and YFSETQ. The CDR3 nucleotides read TGCGCCAGCAGCTCGGTTTTTGCCGCTAGGCCCGGAGAGCAGTTCTTC. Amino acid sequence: CASSSVFAARPGEQFF.

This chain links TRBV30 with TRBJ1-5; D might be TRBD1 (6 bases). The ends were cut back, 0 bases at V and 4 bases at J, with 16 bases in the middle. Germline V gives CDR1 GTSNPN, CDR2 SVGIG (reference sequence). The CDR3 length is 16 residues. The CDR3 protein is CAWSVPAGAVNQPQHF. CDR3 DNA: TGTGCCTGGAGTGTACCTGCGGGGGCCGTAAATCAGCCCCAGCATTTT.

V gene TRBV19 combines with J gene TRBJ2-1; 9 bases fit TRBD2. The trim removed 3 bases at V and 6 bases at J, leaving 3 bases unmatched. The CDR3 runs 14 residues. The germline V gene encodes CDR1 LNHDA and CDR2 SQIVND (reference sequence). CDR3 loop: CASSMREGRNEQFF. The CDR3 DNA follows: TGTGCCAGTAGTATGCGGGAGGGCCGCAATGAGCAGTTCTTC.

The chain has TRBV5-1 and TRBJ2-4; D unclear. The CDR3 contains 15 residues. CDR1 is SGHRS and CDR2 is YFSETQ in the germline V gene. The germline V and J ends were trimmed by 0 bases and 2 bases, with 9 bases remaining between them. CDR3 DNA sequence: TGCGCCAGCAGCTTGGGGCAGACAACCAAAAACATTCAGTACTTC. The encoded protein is CASSLGQTTKNIQYF.

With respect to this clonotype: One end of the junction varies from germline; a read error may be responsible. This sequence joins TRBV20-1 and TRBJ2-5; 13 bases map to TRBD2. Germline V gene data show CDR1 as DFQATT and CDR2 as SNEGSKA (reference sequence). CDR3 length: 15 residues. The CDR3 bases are TGCGGTGCTTCGACTAGCGGGGGGCTCCAAGAGACCCAGTACTTC. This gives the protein CGASTSGGLQETQYF.

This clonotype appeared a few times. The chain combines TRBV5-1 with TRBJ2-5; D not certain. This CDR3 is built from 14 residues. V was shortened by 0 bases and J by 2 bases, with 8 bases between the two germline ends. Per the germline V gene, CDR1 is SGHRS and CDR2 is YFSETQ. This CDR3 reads CASSLGGPQETQYF. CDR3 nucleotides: TGCGCCAGCAGCTTGGGAGGTCCTCAAGAGACCCAGTACTTC.

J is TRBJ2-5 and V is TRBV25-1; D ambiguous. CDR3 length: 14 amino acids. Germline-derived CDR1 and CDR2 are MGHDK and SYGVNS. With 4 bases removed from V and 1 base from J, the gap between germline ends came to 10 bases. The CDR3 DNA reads TGTGCCAGCAGTGGACTCCTTCTCCAAGAGACCCAGTACTTC. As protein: CASSGLLLQETQYF.

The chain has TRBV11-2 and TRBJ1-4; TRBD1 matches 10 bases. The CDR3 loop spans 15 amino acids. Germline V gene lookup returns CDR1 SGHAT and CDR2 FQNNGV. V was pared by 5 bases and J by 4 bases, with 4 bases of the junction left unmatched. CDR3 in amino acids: CASSPGQGGNEKLFF. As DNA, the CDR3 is TGTGCCAGCAGCCCTGGACAGGGGGGTAATGAAAAACTGTTTTTT.

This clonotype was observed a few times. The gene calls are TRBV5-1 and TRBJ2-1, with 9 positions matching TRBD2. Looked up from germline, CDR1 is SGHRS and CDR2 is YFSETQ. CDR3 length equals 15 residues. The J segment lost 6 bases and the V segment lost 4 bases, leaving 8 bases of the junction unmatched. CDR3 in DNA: TGCGCCAGCAGCCCGGAGGGGACTAGCCCCAATGAGCAGTTCTTC. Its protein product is CASSPEGTSPNEQFF.

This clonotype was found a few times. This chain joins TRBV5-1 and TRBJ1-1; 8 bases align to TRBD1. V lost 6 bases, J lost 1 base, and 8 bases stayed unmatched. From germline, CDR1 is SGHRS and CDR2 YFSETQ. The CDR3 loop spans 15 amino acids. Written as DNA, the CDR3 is TGCGCCAGCACCCAGGGGGCAGTTCGGAACACTGAAGCTTTCTTT. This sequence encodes CASTQGAVRNTEAFF. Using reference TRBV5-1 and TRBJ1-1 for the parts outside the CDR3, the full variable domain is KAGVTQTPRYLIKTRGQQVTLSCSPISGHRSVSWYQQTPGQGLQFLFEYFSETQRNKGNFPGRFSGRQFSNSRSEMNVSTLELGDSALYLCASTQGAVRNTEAFFGQGTRLTVV.

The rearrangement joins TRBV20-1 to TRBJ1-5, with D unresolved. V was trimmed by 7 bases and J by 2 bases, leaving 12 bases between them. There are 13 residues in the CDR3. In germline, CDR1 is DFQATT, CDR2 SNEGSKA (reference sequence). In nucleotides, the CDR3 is TGCAGTGTAACCACGGGAGGCAATCAGCCCCAGCATTTT. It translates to CSVTTGGNQPQHF.

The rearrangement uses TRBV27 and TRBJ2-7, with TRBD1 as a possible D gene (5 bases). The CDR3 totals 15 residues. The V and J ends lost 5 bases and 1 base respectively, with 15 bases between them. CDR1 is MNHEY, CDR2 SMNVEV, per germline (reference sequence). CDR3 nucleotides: TGTGCCAGCAGTCCCCCCAGGGAATCTTCCTACGAGCAGTACGTC. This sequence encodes CASSPPRESSYEQYV.

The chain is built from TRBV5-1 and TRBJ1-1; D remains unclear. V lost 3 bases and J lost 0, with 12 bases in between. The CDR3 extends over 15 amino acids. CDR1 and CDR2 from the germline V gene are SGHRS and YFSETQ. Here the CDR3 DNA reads TGCGCCAGCAGCTCCGATCGGGTCATGAACACTGAAGCTTTCTTT. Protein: CASSSDRVMNTEAFF.